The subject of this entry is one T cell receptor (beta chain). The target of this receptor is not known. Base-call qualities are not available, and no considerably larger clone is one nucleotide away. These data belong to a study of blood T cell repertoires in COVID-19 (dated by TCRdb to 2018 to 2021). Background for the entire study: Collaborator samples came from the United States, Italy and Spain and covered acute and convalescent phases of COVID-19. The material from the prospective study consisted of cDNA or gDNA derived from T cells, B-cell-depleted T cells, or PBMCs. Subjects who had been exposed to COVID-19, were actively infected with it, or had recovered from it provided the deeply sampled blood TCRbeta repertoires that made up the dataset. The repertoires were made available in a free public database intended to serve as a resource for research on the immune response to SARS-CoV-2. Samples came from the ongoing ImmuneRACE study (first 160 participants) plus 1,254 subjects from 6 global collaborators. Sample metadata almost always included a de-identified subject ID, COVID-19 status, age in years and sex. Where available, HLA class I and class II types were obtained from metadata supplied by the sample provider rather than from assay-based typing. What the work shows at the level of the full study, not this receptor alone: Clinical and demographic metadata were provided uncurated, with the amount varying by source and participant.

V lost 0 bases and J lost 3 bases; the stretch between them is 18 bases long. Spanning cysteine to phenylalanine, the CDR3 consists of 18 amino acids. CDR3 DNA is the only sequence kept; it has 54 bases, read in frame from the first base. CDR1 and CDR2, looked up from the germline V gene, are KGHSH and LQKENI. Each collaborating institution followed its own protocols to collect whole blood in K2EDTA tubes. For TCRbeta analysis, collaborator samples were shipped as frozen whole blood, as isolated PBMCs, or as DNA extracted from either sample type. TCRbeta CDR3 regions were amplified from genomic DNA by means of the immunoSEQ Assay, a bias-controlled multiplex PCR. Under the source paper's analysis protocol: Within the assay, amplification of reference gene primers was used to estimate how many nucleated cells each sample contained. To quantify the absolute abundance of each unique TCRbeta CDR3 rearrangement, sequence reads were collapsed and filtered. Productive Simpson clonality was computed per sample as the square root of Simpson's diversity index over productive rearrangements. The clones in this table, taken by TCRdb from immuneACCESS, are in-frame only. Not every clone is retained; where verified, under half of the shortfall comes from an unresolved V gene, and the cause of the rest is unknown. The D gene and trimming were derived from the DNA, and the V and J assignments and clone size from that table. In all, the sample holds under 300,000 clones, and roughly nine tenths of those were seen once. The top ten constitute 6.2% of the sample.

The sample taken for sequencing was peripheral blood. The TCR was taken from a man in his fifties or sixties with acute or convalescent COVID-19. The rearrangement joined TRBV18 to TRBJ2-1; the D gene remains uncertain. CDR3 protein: CASSPPPGSPTHYNEQFF. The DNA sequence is TGTGCCAGCTCACCACCGCCGGGTAGCCCCACGCACTACAATGAGCAGTTCTTC.